A selection of T cell receptor delta chains follows, all from one sample in a study of Vδ1+ human thymocytes. TCRdb re-processed the multiplex PCR reads via CATT. The table has around 26,000 delta-chain clones, approximately 30% seen once. Sequenced material: Vdelta1+ gamma-delta thymocytes from the thymus. The receptors originated from a boy in the first two years of life who had congenital heart surgery. The conserved cysteine and the conserved F or W are not part of the CDR3 here. The order of the fields is J gene, V gene, CDR3 protein.

TRDJ1 | TRDV1 | ALEWPSPYKLGDTQYYTDKLI
TRDJ1 | TRDV1 | ALGERFGLAAYWGSVPI
TRDJ1 | TRDV1 | ALGELGGFYTDKLI
TRDJ1 | TRDV1 | ALGELLSGARDKLI
TRDJ1 | TRDV1 | ALALPTGGIRGGKLI
TRDJ1 | TRDV1 | ALGDPSYGGSAGDKLI
TRDJ1 | TRDV1 | ALGEGPHQSHRITDKLI
TRDJ1 | TRDV1 | ALGESHVLGDEADKLI
TRDJ1 | TRDV1 | ALGGHFLVLGGPDRYTDKLI
TRDJ1 | TRDV1 | ALGEITYRRKYTDKLI
TRDJ1 | TRDV1 | ALGDPSLTGPRGILI
TRDJ1 | TRDV1 | ALGEFWRLGPKARLI
TRDJ1 | TRDV1 | ALGEFFLPRTGGPPTDKLI
TRDJ1 | TRDV1 | ALGERRSSPQGGGGPTDKLI
TRDJ1 | TRDV1 | ALGEPRAEGYTDKLI
TRDJ1 | TRDV1 | ALGEQPAPTYTDKLI
TRDJ1 | TRDV1 | ALGELFMPLPTITGDSIRAKLI
TRDJ1 | TRDV1 | ALGEGWAFPMYWGMDLTDKLI
TRDJ1 | TRDV1 | ALGASFRNLLGDTPLQTDKLI
TRDJ1 | TRDV1 | APGNPFLRWDKLI
TRDJ1 | TRDV1 | ALGELAPLPILGAFTDKLI
TRDJ1 | TRDV1 | ALGDQSPTGGGSDTDKLI
TRDJ1 | TRDV1 | ALGEGSENVLGELTDKLI